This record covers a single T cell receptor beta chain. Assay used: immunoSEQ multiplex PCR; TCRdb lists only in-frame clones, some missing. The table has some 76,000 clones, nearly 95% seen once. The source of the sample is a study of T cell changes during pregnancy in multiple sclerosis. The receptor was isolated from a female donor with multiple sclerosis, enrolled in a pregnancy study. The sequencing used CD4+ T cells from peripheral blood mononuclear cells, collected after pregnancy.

CDR3 DNA sequence: TGTGCCAGCAGTCATAGCGGATCCACAGATACGCAGTATTTT. It translates to CASSHSGSTDTQYF. The V and J genes are TRBV28 and TRBJ2-3; a weak D match, TRBD2 (6 bases). In germline, CDR1 is MDHEN, CDR2 SYDVKM. The CDR3 is made up of 14 amino acids. Between the trimmed V and J ends, which lost 5 bases and 2 bases, there was a span of 11 bases.